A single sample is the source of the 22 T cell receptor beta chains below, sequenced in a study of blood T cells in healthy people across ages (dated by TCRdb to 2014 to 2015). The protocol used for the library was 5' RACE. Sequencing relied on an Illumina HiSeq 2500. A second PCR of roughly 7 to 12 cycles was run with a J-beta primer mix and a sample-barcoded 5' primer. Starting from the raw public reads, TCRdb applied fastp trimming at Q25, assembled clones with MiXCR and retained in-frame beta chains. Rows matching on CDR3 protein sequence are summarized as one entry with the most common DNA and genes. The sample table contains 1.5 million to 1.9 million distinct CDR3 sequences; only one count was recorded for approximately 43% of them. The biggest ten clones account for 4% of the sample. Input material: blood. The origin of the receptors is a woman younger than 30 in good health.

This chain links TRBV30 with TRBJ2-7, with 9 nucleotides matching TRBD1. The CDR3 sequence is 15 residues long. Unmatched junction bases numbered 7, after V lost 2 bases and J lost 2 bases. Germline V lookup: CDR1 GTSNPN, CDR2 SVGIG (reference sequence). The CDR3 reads CAWSHLDRGPYEQYF. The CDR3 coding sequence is TGTGCCTGGAGTCACCTGGACAGGGGCCCCTACGAGCAGTACTTC.

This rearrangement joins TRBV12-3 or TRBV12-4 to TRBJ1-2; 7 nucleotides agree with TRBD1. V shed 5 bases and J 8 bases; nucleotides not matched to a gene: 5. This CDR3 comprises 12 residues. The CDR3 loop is CASSIGQEGYTF. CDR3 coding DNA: TGTGCCAGCAGTATTGGACAGGAAGGCTACACCTTC.

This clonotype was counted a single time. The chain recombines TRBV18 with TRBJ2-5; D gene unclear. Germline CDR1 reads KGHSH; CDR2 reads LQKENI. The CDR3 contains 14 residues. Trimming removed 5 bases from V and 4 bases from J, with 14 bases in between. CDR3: CASSAPVVRETQYF. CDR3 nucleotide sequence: TGTGCCAGCTCAGCGCCGGTGGTGCGAGAGACCCAGTACTTC.

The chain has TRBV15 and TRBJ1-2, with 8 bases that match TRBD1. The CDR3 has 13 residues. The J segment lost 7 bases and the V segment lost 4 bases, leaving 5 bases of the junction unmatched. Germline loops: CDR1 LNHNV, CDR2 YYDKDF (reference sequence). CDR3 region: CATSTDRGTGYTF. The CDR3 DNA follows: TGTGCCACCAGCACCGACAGGGGAACTGGCTACACCTTC.

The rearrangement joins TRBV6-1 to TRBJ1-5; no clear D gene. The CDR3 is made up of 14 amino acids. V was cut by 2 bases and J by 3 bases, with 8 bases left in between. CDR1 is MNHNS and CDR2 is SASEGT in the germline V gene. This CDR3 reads CASSERKVNQPQHF. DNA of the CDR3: TGTGCCAGCAGTGAACGGAAGGTCAATCAGCCCCAGCATTTT.

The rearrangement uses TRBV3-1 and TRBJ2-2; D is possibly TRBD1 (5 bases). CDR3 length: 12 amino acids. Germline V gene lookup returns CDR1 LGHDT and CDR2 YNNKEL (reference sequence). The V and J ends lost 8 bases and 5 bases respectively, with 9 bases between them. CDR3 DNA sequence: TGTGCCAGCGCCAAGGGGACCGGGGAGCTGTTTTTT. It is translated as CASAKGTGELFF. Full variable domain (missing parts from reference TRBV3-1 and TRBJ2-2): DTAVSQTPKYLVTQMGNDKSIKCEQNLGHDTMYWYKQDSKKFLKIMFSYNNKELIINETVPNRFSPKSPDKAHLNLHINSLELGDSAVYFCASAKGTGELFFGEGSRLTVL.

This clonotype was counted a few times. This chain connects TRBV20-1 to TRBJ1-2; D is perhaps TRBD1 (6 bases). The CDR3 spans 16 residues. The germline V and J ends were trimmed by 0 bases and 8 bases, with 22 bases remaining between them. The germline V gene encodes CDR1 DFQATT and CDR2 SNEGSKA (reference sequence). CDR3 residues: CSARDYREVKRWGYTF. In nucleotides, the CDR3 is TGCAGTGCTAGAGATTACAGGGAGGTGAAGAGATGGGGCTACACCTTC.

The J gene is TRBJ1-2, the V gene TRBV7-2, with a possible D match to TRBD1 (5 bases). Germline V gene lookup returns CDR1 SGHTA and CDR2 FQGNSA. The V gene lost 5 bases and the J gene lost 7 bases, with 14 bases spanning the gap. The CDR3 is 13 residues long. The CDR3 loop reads CASSLGRAVGYTF. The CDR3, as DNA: TGTGCCAGCAGCCTGGGCAGGGCAGTTGGCTACACCTTC.

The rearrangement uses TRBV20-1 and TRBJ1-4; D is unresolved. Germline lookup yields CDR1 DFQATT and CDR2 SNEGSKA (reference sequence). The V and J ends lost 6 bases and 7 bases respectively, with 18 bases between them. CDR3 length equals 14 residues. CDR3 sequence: CSALPSGLGEKLFF. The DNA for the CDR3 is TGCAGTGCCCTTCCGAGCGGATTAGGTGAAAAACTGTTTTTT.

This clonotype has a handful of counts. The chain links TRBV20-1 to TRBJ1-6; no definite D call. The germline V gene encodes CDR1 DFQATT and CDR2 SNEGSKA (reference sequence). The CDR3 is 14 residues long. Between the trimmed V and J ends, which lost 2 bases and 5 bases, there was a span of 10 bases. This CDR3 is CSARRGYNNSPLHF. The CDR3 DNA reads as TGCAGTGCTAGAAGAGGTTATAATAATTCACCCCTCCACTTT.

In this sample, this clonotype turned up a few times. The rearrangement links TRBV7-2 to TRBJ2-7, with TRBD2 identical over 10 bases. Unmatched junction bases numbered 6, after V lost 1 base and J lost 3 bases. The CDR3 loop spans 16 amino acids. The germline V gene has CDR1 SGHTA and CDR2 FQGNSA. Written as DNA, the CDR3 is TGTGCCAGCAGCTTAGAGTTCGGGACTAGCGTCTACGAGCAGTACTTC. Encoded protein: CASSLEFGTSVYEQYF. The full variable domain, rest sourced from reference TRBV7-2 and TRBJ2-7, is GAGVSQSPSNKVTEKGKDVELRCDPISGHTALYWYRQSLGQGLEFLIYFQGNSAPDKSGLPSDRFSAERTGGSVSTLTIQRTQQEDSAVYLCASSLEFGTSVYEQYFGPGTRLTVT.

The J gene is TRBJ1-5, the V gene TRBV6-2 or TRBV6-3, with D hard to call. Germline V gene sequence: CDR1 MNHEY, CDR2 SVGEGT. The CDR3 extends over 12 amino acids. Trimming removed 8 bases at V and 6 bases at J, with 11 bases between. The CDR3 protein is CASGEGGQPQHF. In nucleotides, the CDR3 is TGTGCCAGCGGGGAGGGAGGTCAGCCCCAGCATTTT.

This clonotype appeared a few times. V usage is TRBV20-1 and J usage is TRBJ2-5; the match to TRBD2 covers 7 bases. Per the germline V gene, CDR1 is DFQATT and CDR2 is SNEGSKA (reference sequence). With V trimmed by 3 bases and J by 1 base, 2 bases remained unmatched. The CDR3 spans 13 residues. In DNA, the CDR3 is TGCAGTGCTAGTGCTAGCGGCCAAGAGACCCAGTACTTC. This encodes CSASASGQETQYF.

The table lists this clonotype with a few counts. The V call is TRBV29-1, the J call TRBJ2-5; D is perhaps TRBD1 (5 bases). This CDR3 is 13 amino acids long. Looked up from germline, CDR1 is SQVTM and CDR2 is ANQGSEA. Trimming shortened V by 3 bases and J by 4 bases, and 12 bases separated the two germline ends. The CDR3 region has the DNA TGCAGCGTTGATTGGCAGGGTATAGAGACCCAGTACTTC. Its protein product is CSVDWQGIETQYF.

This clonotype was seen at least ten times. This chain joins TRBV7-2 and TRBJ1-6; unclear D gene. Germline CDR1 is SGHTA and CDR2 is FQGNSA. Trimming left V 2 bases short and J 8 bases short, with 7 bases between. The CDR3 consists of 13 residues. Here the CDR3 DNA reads TGTGCCAGCAGCTTACGGCGAGATTCACCCCTCCACTTT. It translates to CASSLRRDSPLHF.

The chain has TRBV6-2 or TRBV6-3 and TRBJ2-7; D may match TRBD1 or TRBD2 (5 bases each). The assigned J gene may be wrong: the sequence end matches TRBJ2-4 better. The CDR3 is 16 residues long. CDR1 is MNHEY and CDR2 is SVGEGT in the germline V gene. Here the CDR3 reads CASRGTAINLGNIQYF. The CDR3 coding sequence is TGTGCCAGCAGAGGGACCGCGATAAATTTGGGAAACATTCAGTACTTC.

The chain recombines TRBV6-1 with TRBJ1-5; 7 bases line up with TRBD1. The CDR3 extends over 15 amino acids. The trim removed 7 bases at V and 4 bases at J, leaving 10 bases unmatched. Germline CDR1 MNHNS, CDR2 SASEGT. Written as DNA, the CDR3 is TGTGCCAGCACCATGACAGGGAACAAGAATCAGCCCCAGCATTTT. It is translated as CASTMTGNKNQPQHF.

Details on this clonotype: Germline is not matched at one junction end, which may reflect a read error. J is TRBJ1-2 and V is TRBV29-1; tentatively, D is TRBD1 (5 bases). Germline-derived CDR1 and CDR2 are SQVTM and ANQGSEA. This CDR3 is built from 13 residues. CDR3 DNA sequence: TGCAGCGTTGAAGACCCCGACAGCTATAGCTACACCTTC. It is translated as CSVEDPDSYSYTF.

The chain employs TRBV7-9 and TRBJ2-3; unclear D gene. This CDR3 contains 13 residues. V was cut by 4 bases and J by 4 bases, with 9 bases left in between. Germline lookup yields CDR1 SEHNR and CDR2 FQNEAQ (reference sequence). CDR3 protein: CASSSTLADTQYF. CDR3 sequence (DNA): TGTGCCAGCAGCTCGACGCTAGCAGATACGCAGTATTTT.

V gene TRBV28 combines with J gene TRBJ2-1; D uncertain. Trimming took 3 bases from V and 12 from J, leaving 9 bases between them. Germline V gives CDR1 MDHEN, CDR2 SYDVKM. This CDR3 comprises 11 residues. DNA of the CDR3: TGTGCCAGCAGTTTTACCGGGCGGCAGTTCTTC. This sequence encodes CASSFTGRQFF. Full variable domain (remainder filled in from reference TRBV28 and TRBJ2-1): DVKVTQSSRYLVKRTGEKVFLECVQDMDHENMFWYRQDPGLGLRLIYFSYDVKMKEKGDIPEGYSVSREKKERFSLILESASTNQTSMYLCASSFTGRQFFGPGTRLTVL.

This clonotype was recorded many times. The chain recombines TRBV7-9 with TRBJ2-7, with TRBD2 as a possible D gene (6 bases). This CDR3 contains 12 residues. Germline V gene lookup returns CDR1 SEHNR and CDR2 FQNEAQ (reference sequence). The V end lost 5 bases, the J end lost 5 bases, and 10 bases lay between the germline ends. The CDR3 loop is CASSPGGDEQYF. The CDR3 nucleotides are TGTGCCAGCAGCCCCGGAGGGGACGAGCAGTACTTC.

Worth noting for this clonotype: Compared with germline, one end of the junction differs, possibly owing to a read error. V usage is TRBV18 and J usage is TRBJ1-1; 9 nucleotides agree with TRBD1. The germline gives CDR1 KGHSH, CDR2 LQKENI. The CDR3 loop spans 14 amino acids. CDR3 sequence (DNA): TGTGCCGGCTCTCCTGCGGGACAGGGAAAATCGGCTTTCTTT. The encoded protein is CAGSPAGQGKSAFF.